This TCR beta chain was documented in a study of patients and donors after allogeneic stem cell transplantation. V lost 5 bases and J lost 2; bases outside the gene matches: 3. CDR3 length: 14 amino acids. In germline, CDR1 is GTSNPN, CDR2 SVGIG (reference sequence). TCRdb analysed the RT-PCR reads with MiXCR anew, one entry per CDR3 protein. This sample carries fewer than 500,000 distinct CDR3 sequences, approximately 16% of them seen once, and the ten largest clones take less than 8%. Sequenced: blood, either unsorted or a sorted T cell fraction (not recorded which). This TCR was sampled from a human donor who was either an allogeneic HSCT recipient or a stem cell or donor lymphocyte infusion donor (not recorded which). It is not recorded whose cells these are; they may come from a transplant donor. V gene TRBV30 combines with J gene TRBJ2-2, with 9 bases lining up with TRBD2. The CDR3 DNA sequence: TGTGCCTGGGAGCGGGGGGCCAACACCGGGGAGCTGTTTTTT. It codes for CAWERGANTGELFF.